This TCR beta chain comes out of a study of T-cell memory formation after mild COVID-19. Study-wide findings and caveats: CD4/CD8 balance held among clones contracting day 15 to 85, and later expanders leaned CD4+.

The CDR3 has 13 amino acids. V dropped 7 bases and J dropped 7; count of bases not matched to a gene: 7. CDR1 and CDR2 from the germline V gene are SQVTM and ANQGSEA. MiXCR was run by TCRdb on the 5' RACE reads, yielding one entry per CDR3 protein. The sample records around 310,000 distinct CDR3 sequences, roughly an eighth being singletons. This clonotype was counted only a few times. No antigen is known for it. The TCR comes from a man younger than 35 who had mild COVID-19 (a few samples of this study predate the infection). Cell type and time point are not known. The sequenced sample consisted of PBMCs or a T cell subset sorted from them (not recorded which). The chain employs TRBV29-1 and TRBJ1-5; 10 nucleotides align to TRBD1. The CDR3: CSAATGGVQPQHF. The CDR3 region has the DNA TGCAGCGCCGCGACAGGGGGCGTCCAGCCCCAGCATTTT.